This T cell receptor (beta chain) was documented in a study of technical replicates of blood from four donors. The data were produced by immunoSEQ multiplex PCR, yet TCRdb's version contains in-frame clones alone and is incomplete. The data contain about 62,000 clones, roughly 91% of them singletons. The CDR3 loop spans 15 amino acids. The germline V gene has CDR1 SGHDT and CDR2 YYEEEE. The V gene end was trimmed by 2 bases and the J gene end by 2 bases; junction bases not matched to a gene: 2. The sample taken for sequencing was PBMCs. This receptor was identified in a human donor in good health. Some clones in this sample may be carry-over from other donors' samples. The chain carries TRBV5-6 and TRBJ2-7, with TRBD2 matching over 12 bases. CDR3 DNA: TGTGCCAGCAGCTTCCGGACTAGCGGGGCCTACGAGCAGTACTTC. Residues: CASSFRTSGAYEQYF.